The source of this TCR beta chain is a study of blood T cell repertoires in COVID-19. Profiling relied on immunoSEQ multiplex PCR, and the TCRdb table lists in-frame clones only, not all of them. Among about 300,000 clones listed, 87% were seen once. This CDR3 region has 14 residues. V was clipped by 4 bases and J by 0 bases, with 12 bases between them. CDR1 and CDR2 from the germline V gene are GTSNPN and SVGIG (reference sequence). The receptor was isolated from a woman between 25 and 40 years old who had recovered from COVID-19. The material sequenced was PBMCs or T cells enriched from blood (not recorded which). The chain recombines TRBV30 with TRBJ1-1, with D uncertain. CDR3 sequence: CAWKILAVNTEAFF. In DNA form, the CDR3 reads TGTGCCTGGAAGATTTTGGCGGTGAACACTGAAGCTTTCTTT.